Below, one T cell receptor (beta chain) is given with its context. Its antigen is currently unknown. This sample was taken from a study of CXCR3-negative and CXCR3-positive naive CD8 T cells. Broader study findings: Similar TRBV-TRBJ gene usage was seen in naive CXCR3-negative and CXCR3-positive cells, but not in memory cells. Each naive subset displayed comparably high diversity, whereas memory CD8+ cells displayed much lower diversity. CXCR3-expressing naive cells carried TRB CDR3s more hydrophobic than those of CXCR3-negative naive cells.

Libraries of TRB cDNA were made by 5' RACE and carried UMIs. TCRdb re-called the 5' RACE reads and gives one entry per CDR3 protein, without DNA. This listing includes 150,000 to 180,000 distinct CDR3 sequences. In germline, CDR1 is ENHRY, CDR2 SYGVKD. This CDR3 spans 12 amino acids. The chain uses TRBV10-3 and TRBJ2-1. The sample taken for sequencing was naive CXCR3+ CD8+ T cells from blood. Documented subset: CD45RO-CCR7+CD27+CD95- naive CD8+ T cells expressing CXCR3 (TNR3+). The receptor's source is a human donor in good health. Some clones in this sample may be carry-over from other donors' samples. CDR3 protein: CATRDSKNEQFF.